A single sample is the source of the 26 T cell receptor beta chains below, sequenced in a study of CD8 T cells in ankylosing spondylitis. Via MiXCR, TCRdb re-called the 5' RACE reads, giving one row per CDR3 protein. The repertoire has some 250,000 distinct CDR3 sequences, around 25% of them found once; the top ten carry 0.6% to 0.75%. Sequencing was carried out using blood, either unsorted or a sorted T cell fraction (not recorded which). The receptors were gathered from a male donor with ankylosing spondylitis or in good health (not recorded which).

The V gene is TRBV6-6, the J gene TRBJ1-4; D call uncertain. V lost 2 bases and J lost 7, with 8 bases in between. Germline CDR1 MNHNY, CDR2 SVGAGI (reference sequence). CDR3 length equals 13 residues. The CDR3 is CASSYLVGEKLFF. The CDR3 coding sequence is TGTGCCAGCAGTTACCTCGTAGGTGAAAAACTGTTTTTT.

This clonotype came up many times. The rearrangement uses TRBV6-5 and TRBJ2-1; D gene uncertain. Germline CDR1 and CDR2: MNHEY and SVGAGI. V shed 2 bases and J shed 0 bases, with 5 bases lying between them. This CDR3 is built from 14 residues. Here the CDR3 reads CASSYIASYNEQFF. The CDR3 DNA is TGTGCCAGCAGTTACATAGCCTCCTACAATGAGCAGTTCTTC.

In its sample, this clonotype was seen a few times. This rearrangement joins TRBV10-3 to TRBJ2-5; D unclear. Germline V gene data show CDR1 as ENHRY and CDR2 as SYGVKD. The ends were cut back, 6 bases at V and 1 base at J, with 6 bases in the middle. This CDR3 region has 12 residues. CDR3 residues: CAISAPQETQYF. The DNA of the CDR3 is TGTGCCATCAGCGCCCCCCAAGAGACCCAGTACTTC.

This clonotype was counted many times. The chain recombines TRBV20-1 with TRBJ2-7; 10 bases match TRBD1. This CDR3 contains 19 residues. With 6 bases clipped from V and 7 bases from J, the junction kept 27 bases outside the gene matches. CDR1 DFQATT and CDR2 SNEGSKA come from the germline V gene (reference sequence). The CDR3 region has the DNA TGCAGTGCGGACAGTTCATGGGATTCATCCGGGACAGGGGCCTGGGAGCAGTACTTC. Its translation is CSADSSWDSSGTGAWEQYF.

This clonotype was seen many times. The chain recombines TRBV20-1 with TRBJ1-5; possibly TRBD1 for D (6 bases). CDR3 size: 15 residues. Trimming took off 0 bases at V and 1 base at J, with 10 bases between the two ends. Germline loops: CDR1 DFQATT, CDR2 SNEGSKA (reference sequence). The CDR3 DNA sequence: TGCAGTGCTAGAGATCCTAGGGGGAGCAATCAGCCCCAGCATTTT. This sequence encodes CSARDPRGSNQPQHF.

This clonotype was counted a few times. The rearrangement joins TRBV12-3 or TRBV12-4 to TRBJ2-1, with 8 bases lining up with TRBD1. Unmatched junction bases numbered 16, after V lost 6 bases and J lost 0 bases. The CDR3 has 19 amino acids. CDR3 sequence reads: CASSSSRTGKRGSYNEQFF. In DNA, the CDR3 is TGTGCCAGCAGCTCGTCCCGGACAGGGAAAAGAGGCTCCTACAATGAGCAGTTCTTC.

The J gene is TRBJ2-5, the V gene TRBV5-5; TRBD1 matches 9 bases. The ends lost 1 base at V and 1 base at J; junction bases unmatched: 2. Germline V gives CDR1 SGHKS, CDR2 YYEKEE (reference sequence). This CDR3 is built from 15 residues. The CDR3 bases are TGTGCCAGCAGCTTGTGGACAGGGGTCCAAGAGACCCAGTACTTC. Translating it yields CASSLWTGVQETQYF.

The J gene is TRBJ2-1, the V gene TRBV12-3 or TRBV12-4, with 7 nucleotides matching TRBD1. This CDR3 spans 13 amino acids. V was pared by 2 bases and J by 14 bases, with 9 bases of the junction left unmatched. CDR3 in DNA: TGTGCCAGCAGTTTATCAACAGGGGCCTCCAAGTTCTTC. It codes for CASSLSTGASKFF.

The table lists this clonotype with a few counts. The J gene is TRBJ2-5, the V gene TRBV29-1, with D perhaps matching TRBD2 (5 bases). The V end was cut by 0 bases, the J end by 4 bases, with 12 bases between. The CDR3 loop spans 14 amino acids. Germline V lookup: CDR1 SQVTM, CDR2 ANQGSEA. For the CDR3, the DNA is TGCAGCGTTGAAGACGGATGGACTGCAGAGACCCAGTACTTC. Its translation: CSVEDGWTAETQYF.

The chain joins TRBV30 to TRBJ1-2, with 7 positions matching TRBD1. The CDR3 contains 14 residues. The V segment lost 7 bases and the J segment 2 bases; nucleotides outside the gene matches: 10. The germline gives CDR1 GTSNPN, CDR2 SVGIG (reference sequence). The CDR3 protein is CASGARGINYGYTF. As DNA, the CDR3 is TGTGCCTCCGGGGCCAGGGGGATCAACTATGGCTACACCTTC.

The rearrangement links TRBV18 to TRBJ1-5; D is possibly TRBD1 (5 bases). V dropped 3 bases and J dropped 5 bases, with 8 bases sitting between them. This CDR3 is built from 13 residues. Germline CDR1 reads KGHSH; CDR2 reads LQKENI. The CDR3 is CASSPGRDQPQHF. The CDR3 DNA sequence: TGTGCCAGCTCACCTGGCAGGGATCAGCCCCAGCATTTT.

This clonotype was counted a few times. V and J are TRBV11-2 and TRBJ2-1; the D gene is possibly TRBD2 (7 bases). The CDR3 has 19 residues. Germline-derived CDR1 and CDR2 are SGHAT and FQNNGV. The ends were cut back, 1 base at V and 2 bases at J, with 21 bases in the middle. CDR3 in DNA: TGTGCCAGCAGCTTAGTTGCGGGGGCCGGGGAGGGCCCCTACAATGAGCAGTTCTTC. This codes for CASSLVAGAGEGPYNEQFF. Drawing the rest from reference TRBV11-2 and TRBJ2-1, the complete variable domain is EAGVAQSPRYKIIEKRQSVAFWCNPISGHATLYWYQQILGQGPKLLIQFQNNGVVDDSQLPKDRFSAERLKGVDSTLKIQPAKLEDSAVYLCASSLVAGAGEGPYNEQFFGPGTRLTVL.

This clonotype came up many times. The V and J genes are TRBV12-3 or TRBV12-4 and TRBJ2-5; the match to TRBD1 covers 10 bases. The CDR3 sequence is 16 residues long. V shed 6 bases and J 5 bases; nucleotides not matched to a gene: 12. In DNA form, the CDR3 reads TGTGCCAGCAGCTTCCTCGGACAGGGGGGACGCGAGACCCAGTACTTC. Translation gives CASSFLGQGGRETQYF.

This clonotype showed up many times. The J gene is TRBJ2-1, the V gene TRBV20-1; the match to TRBD2 covers 8 bases. This CDR3 has 14 amino acids. The ends lost 5 bases at V and 9 bases at J; junction bases unmatched: 12. Germline CDR1 DFQATT, CDR2 SNEGSKA (reference sequence). CDR3 DNA: TGCAGTGCTGACACCGGGACTAGGTTTGTTGAGCAGTTCTTC. Its protein is CSADTGTRFVEQFF.

This clonotype occurred a few times. This chain joins TRBV20-1 and TRBJ2-1, with 9 bases matching TRBD1. The length of the CDR3 is 15 residues. V lost 6 bases, J lost 4 bases, and 10 bases stayed unmatched. Germline CDR1 reads DFQATT; CDR2 reads SNEGSKA (reference sequence). The CDR3 protein is CSAQSGTGRYNEQFF. In nucleotides, the CDR3 is TGCAGTGCCCAGAGCGGGACAGGGAGGTACAATGAGCAGTTCTTC.

The V gene is TRBV10-3, the J gene TRBJ2-1, with D perhaps matching TRBD1 or TRBD2 (5 bases each). The V and J ends lost 3 bases and 9 bases respectively, with 12 bases between them. The CDR3 totals 13 residues. Per germline, CDR1 ENHRY and CDR2 SYGVKD. CDR3 bases: TGTGCCATCAGTGAAGGGACCACGGGTGAGCAGTTCTTC. Protein sequence: CAISEGTTGEQFF.

This clonotype was picked up a small number of times. The chain uses TRBV3-1 and TRBJ2-1; TRBD2 aligns across 8 bases. V gave up 0 bases and J gave up 7 bases; unmatched junction bases: 5. Germline CDR1 reads LGHDT; CDR2 reads YNNKEL (reference sequence). This CDR3 contains 15 residues. In DNA, the CDR3 is TGTGCCAGCAGCCAAGATTTTCTAGCGGGTAATGAGCAGTTCTTC. It yields the protein CASSQDFLAGNEQFF.

The rearrangement joins TRBV20-1 to TRBJ1-1; D is ambiguous. V lost 5 bases, J lost 1 base, and 14 bases lay in between. CDR3 size: 14 residues. Looked up from germline, CDR1 is DFQATT and CDR2 is SNEGSKA (reference sequence). The DNA of the CDR3 is TGCAGTGCTCTTACCCGGGTGGGGAACACTGAAGCTTTCTTT. It specifies CSALTRVGNTEAFF.

Many counts were recorded for this clonotype. The chain has TRBV25-1 and TRBJ2-7; TRBD1 matches 7 bases. Germline V gene data show CDR1 as MGHDK and CDR2 as SYGVNS. The junction had 7 bases not matched to a gene; V was cut back by 4 bases and J by 4 bases. The CDR3 loop spans 14 amino acids. The CDR3 DNA reads as TGTGCCAGCAGTGCCCCACAGGGGCCATACGAGCAGTACTTC. This sequence encodes CASSAPQGPYEQYF.

The sample holds many counts of this clonotype. This chain joins TRBV4-1 and TRBJ1-4, with TRBD1 identical over 7 bases. This CDR3 comprises 15 residues. V shed 5 bases and J 8 bases; nucleotides not matched to a gene: 11. Germline CDR1 and CDR2: MGHRA and YSYEKL. The CDR3, as DNA: TGCGCCAGCAGCGAAAGTGACAGGGCGGGCGAAAAACTGTTTTTT. Protein product: CASSESDRAGEKLFF.

This clonotype has a count of ten or more. The chain links TRBV7-9 to TRBJ2-7; D perhaps matches TRBD2 (6 bases). CDR1 is SEHNR and CDR2 is FQNEAQ in the germline V gene (reference sequence). V shed 1 base and J shed 0 bases, with 13 bases lying between them. The CDR3 consists of 16 residues. This chain's CDR3 is CASSLVRGASSYEQYF. For the CDR3, the DNA is TGTGCCAGCAGCTTAGTGCGGGGTGCAAGCTCCTACGAGCAGTACTTC.

In this sample, this clonotype turned up once. The chain couples TRBV5-1 to TRBJ2-7, with TRBD2 matching 9 bases. V was clipped by 5 bases and J by 2 bases; unmatched bases: 5. Germline values: CDR1 SGHRS, CDR2 YFSETQ. The length of the CDR3 is 14 residues. DNA of the CDR3: TGCGCCAGCAGTGCGGGGGGGATCGCCTACGAGCAGTACTTC. This gives the protein CASSAGGIAYEQYF. Filled out from reference TRBV5-1 and TRBJ2-7, the complete variable domain reads KAGVTQTPRYLIKTRGQQVTLSCSPISGHRSVSWYQQTPGQGLQFLFEYFSETQRNKGNFPGRFSGRQFSNSRSEMNVSTLELGDSALYLCASSAGGIAYEQYFGPGTRLTVT.

In its sample, this clonotype was seen a few times. The V and J genes are TRBV10-1 and TRBJ2-7; 11 bases line up with TRBD2. Germline V lookup: CDR1 WNHNN, CDR2 SYGVQD (reference sequence). The length of the CDR3 is 16 residues. V trimming: 2 bases; J trimming: 7 bases; junction bases outside the gene matches: 10. The CDR3 DNA follows: TGCGCCAGCAGTGAGATTATAGCGGGGGGGCCTACTGAGCAGTACTTC. Translated, it gives CASSEIIAGGPTEQYF.

This clonotype was seen repeatedly, ten times or more. This chain joins TRBV2 and TRBJ2-7; D is undetermined. The CDR3 length is 13 residues. CDR1 and CDR2 from the germline V gene are SNHLY and FYNNEI. Trimming took off 4 bases at V and 3 bases at J, with 10 bases between the two ends. The CDR3 DNA sequence: TGTGCCAGCAGTGCTACATTCCGCTACGAGCAGTACTTC. Translating gives CASSATFRYEQYF.

The V call is TRBV10-3, the J call TRBJ2-7, with TRBD1 matching 11 bases. Germline V gene data show CDR1 as ENHRY and CDR2 as SYGVKD. The CDR3 length is 14 residues. The V and J ends lost 9 bases and 4 bases, in that order; junction bases with no gene match: 8. CDR3 protein: CAIRGQGATYEQYF. DNA for the CDR3: TGTGCCATACGAGGACAGGGGGCTACGTACGAGCAGTACTTC.

This clonotype has a count of ten or more. The chain is built from TRBV20-1 and TRBJ2-7, with D perhaps matching TRBD1 (6 bases). V was trimmed by 3 bases and J by 0 bases, leaving 15 bases between them. Germline-derived CDR1 and CDR2 are DFQATT and SNEGSKA (reference sequence). CDR3 length: 15 residues. CDR3 DNA: TGCAGTGCTAGTCACCAGGGGTCACCCTCCTACGAGCAGTACTTC. Protein: CSASHQGSPSYEQYF.